Presented here are 18 T cell receptor beta chains from one specimen sequenced in a study of sequential checkpoint blockade in melanoma (dated by TCRdb to about 2019). This specimen's treatment or condition label, per the study, means: randomized to nivolumab then ipilimumab (arm A) or the reverse (arm B). Libraries were prepared through the immunoSEQ multiplex PCR assay. Imported from immuneACCESS, the table was reduced by TCRdb to in-frame sequences with V and J called. These copies leave out some clones; in studies compared against another copy, an unresolved V gene accounts for under half, and the cause of the remainder is not known. Within this sample are about 4,800 clones, with 70% to 85% of them counted one time only. The leading ten clones occupy roughly 53% of the sample. Sequencing used CD8+ T cells sorted from blood (inferred from file names), obtained from a patient given nivolumab and ipilimumab in sequence. Receptors were obtained from a human donor with melanoma.

This clone occurred once. In nucleotides, the CDR3 is TGTGCCAGTAGTATGTTCGGACAGACGGCTAACTATGGCTACACCTTC. Amino acids: CASSMFGQTANYGYTF. This chain joins TRBV19 and TRBJ1-2; weak D call: TRBD1 (6 bases). The CDR3 extends over 16 amino acids. The germline V gene encodes CDR1 LNHDA and CDR2 SQIVND (reference sequence). Trimming removed 3 bases at V and 0 bases at J, with 14 bases between.

The V and J genes are TRBV27 and TRBJ1-1; 8 positions agree with TRBD1. Germline V lookup: CDR1 MNHEY, CDR2 SMNVEV (reference sequence). The V and J ends lost 2 bases and 5 bases, in that order; junction bases with no gene match: 7. This CDR3 is built from 15 residues. The CDR3 region is CASSLSSRGLTEAFF. CDR3 DNA sequence: TGTGCCAGCAGTTTAAGTAGCAGGGGGCTGACTGAAGCTTTCTTT.

This clone was seen more than once but under ten times. The V gene is TRBV19, the J gene TRBJ1-5, with D possibly being TRBD1 (6 bases). Trimming pared 4 bases from V and 5 bases from J, leaving 9 bases between. This CDR3 is 13 amino acids long. Looked up from germline, CDR1 is LNHDA and CDR2 is SQIVND (reference sequence). The CDR3 sequence is CASSKQGYQPQHF. DNA for the CDR3: TGTGCCAGTAGTAAACAGGGCTATCAGCCCCAGCATTTT.

The rearrangement joins TRBV29-1 to TRBJ2-3; TRBD2 might be the D (5 bases). The CDR3 length is 14 residues. CDR1 and CDR2 from the germline V gene are SQVTM and ANQGSEA. V lost 4 bases to trimming and J lost 0 bases, with 11 bases between them. The CDR3 loop reads CSVGTDHSTDTQYF. The CDR3 DNA reads TGCAGCGTTGGGACTGACCACAGCACAGATACGCAGTATTTT.

The CDR3 loop reads CAIAPVQGGTDTQYF. The CDR3 coding sequence is TGTGCCATCGCTCCCGTGCAGGGTGGCACAGATACGCAGTATTTT. The gene calls are TRBV27 and TRBJ2-3; maybe TRBD1 (5 bases). Trimming stripped 10 bases from V and 1 base from J, with 18 bases between. The germline V gene encodes CDR1 MNHEY and CDR2 SMNVEV (reference sequence). The CDR3 covers 15 residues.

V and J are TRBV13 and TRBJ2-7; D may be TRBD1 (5 bases). This CDR3 contains 14 residues. Trimming left V 2 bases short and J 4 bases short, with 12 bases between. The V gene's germline CDR1 is PRHDT and CDR2 FYEKMQ (reference sequence). The CDR3 reads CASSLRQGAYEQYF. As DNA, the CDR3 is TGTGCCAGCAGCTTAAGGCAGGGTGCGTACGAGCAGTACTTC.

The genes are TRBV7-3 and TRBJ1-4; a weak D match, TRBD1 (6 bases). The CDR3 totals 16 residues. The ends were cut back, 5 bases at V and 8 bases at J, with 21 bases in the middle. CDR1 is SGHTA, CDR2 FQGTGA, per germline. CDR3 bases: TGTGCCAGCAGCAATGCACAAGGGAGAACAGGGGAAAAACTGTTTTTT. Amino acids: CASSNAQGRTGEKLFF.

Of note for this clone: Within the sample, other DNA sequences also encode this same CDR3. This chain links TRBV6-5 with TRBJ1-2; D possibly corresponds to TRBD1 (5 bases). The CDR3 contains 15 residues. Germline CDR1 reads MNHEY; CDR2 reads SVGAGI. V was cut by 4 bases and J by 8 bases, with 20 bases left in between. The CDR3 bases are TGTGCCAGCAGTTTCGGTGGGCAGGGCCTGTCCGGCTACACCTTC. This codes for CASSFGGQGLSGYTF.

The rearrangement links TRBV30 to TRBJ1-5; no firm D call. In germline, CDR1 is GTSNPN, CDR2 SVGIG (reference sequence). Trimming stripped 4 bases from V and 3 bases from J, with 7 bases between. The CDR3 totals 12 residues. As DNA, the CDR3 is TGTGCCTGGACCTTAGACAATCAGCCCCAGCATTTT. Its protein product is CAWTLDNQPQHF.

The chain recombines TRBV5-6 with TRBJ2-7; 8 bases fit TRBD2. Germline V lookup: CDR1 SGHDT, CDR2 YYEEEE. Germline trimming cut 1 base from V and 3 bases from J; bases unmatched to any gene: 6. CDR3 length: 15 amino acids. This chain's CDR3 is CASSLNGGAYYEQYF. CDR3 DNA sequence: TGTGCCAGCAGCTTGAACGGGGGGGCCTACTACGAGCAGTACTTC.

The chain has TRBV27 and TRBJ1-2, with D maybe TRBD1 (5 bases). The germline V gene encodes CDR1 MNHEY and CDR2 SMNVEV (reference sequence). Trimming left V 0 bases short and J 7 bases short, with 12 bases between. CDR3 length: 14 amino acids. The CDR3 DNA is TGTGCCAGCAGTTTATCGGGGCGGTGGGGTGGCTACACCTTC. As protein: CASSLSGRWGGYTF.

This clone was recorded once. V and J are TRBV28 and TRBJ2-7, with TRBD1 matching over 9 bases. Per the germline V gene, CDR1 is MDHEN and CDR2 is SYDVKM. J was trimmed by 7 bases and V by 4 bases; bases with no gene match: 17. This CDR3 has 17 amino acids. This CDR3 reads CASSSWGQGRVLREQYF. Here the CDR3 DNA reads TGTGCCAGCAGTTCTTGGGGACAGGGTAGGGTTCTTCGGGAGCAGTACTTC.

A few counts support this clone. The chain is built from TRBV18 and TRBJ1-5; D ambiguous. Per the germline V gene, CDR1 is KGHSH and CDR2 is LQKENI. This CDR3 comprises 17 residues. The V end was cut by 2 bases, the J end by 4 bases, with 18 bases between. This chain's CDR3 is CASSPFPGERENQPQHF. CDR3 in DNA: TGTGCCAGCTCACCATTCCCTGGAGAACGAGAAAATCAGCCCCAGCATTTT.

J is TRBJ1-5 and V is TRBV5-4; D is ambiguous. Germline CDR1 reads SGHNT; CDR2 reads YYREEE (reference sequence). This CDR3 has 12 amino acids. With 4 bases removed from V and 4 bases from J, the gap between germline ends came to 6 bases. The CDR3 coding sequence is TGTGCCAGCAGCCGGGAGAATCAGCCCCAGCATTTT. Protein product: CASSRENQPQHF.

The chain links TRBV4-3 to TRBJ2-5; 9 positions match TRBD1. The last part of the DNA fits TRBJ2-7 better; the J call may be wrong. The CDR3 is 16 residues long. The V gene's germline CDR1 is LGHNA and CDR2 YSLEER. As DNA, the CDR3 is TGCGCCAGCAGCCAAGGCGCCGGGACAGGGTCCTACGAGCAGTACTTC. This codes for CASSQGAGTGSYEQYF.

The CDR3 DNA follows: TGCGCCAGCAGCCGACCTTTACAGGGGAGTGGCGATCAGCCCCAGCATTTT. Encoded protein: CASSRPLQGSGDQPQHF. V usage is TRBV4-3 and J usage is TRBJ1-5; 7 positions match TRBD1. CDR3 length: 17 residues. In germline, CDR1 is LGHNA, CDR2 YSLEER. The ends lost 4 bases at V and 5 bases at J; junction bases unmatched: 14.

The chain recombines TRBV4-2 with TRBJ1-1; D not resolved. This CDR3 has 14 amino acids. Germline loops: CDR1 LGHNA, CDR2 YNFKEQ. V was pared by 3 bases and J by 6 bases, with 14 bases between. CDR3 DNA: TGTGCCAGCAGCCAGTCCTCCAATTCGGCTGAAGCTTTCTTT. Translated: CASSQSSNSAEAFF.

The chain combines TRBV6-6 with TRBJ2-7; TRBD2 matches at 9 bases. V was pared by 2 bases and J by 3 bases, with 2 bases of the junction left unmatched. CDR3 size: 14 residues. Germline-derived CDR1 and CDR2 are MNHNY and SVGAGI (reference sequence). This CDR3 reads CASSYRLADYEQYF. The CDR3 bases are TGTGCCAGCAGTTACCGACTAGCGGACTACGAGCAGTACTTC.